The 19 T cell receptor beta chains in this list originate from one sample, sequenced in a study of blood T cell repertoires in COVID-19. TCRdb's copy holds only in-frame clones and misses some; the assay was immunoSEQ multiplex PCR. The data hold about 200,000 clones, with 80% to 95% observed a single time. The sequenced material came from peripheral blood. The source is a man aged 50-60 years with acute or convalescent COVID-19.

The J gene is TRBJ2-2, the V gene TRBV4-2; D is perhaps TRBD2 (7 bases). V was shortened by 0 bases and J by 8 bases, with 16 bases between the two germline ends. The CDR3 runs to 16 residues. Germline-derived CDR1 and CDR2 are LGHNA and YNFKEQ. The CDR3 is CASSQDWGGRAGELFF. The CDR3 bases are TGTGCCAGCAGCCAAGATTGGGGGGGCAGGGCAGGGGAGCTGTTTTTT.

The V and J genes are TRBV5-8 and TRBJ2-1, with D possibly being TRBD2 (5 bases). The ends were cut back, 10 bases at V and 2 bases at J, with 13 bases in the middle. The germline gives CDR1 SGHTS, CDR2 YDEGEE. The CDR3 totals 13 residues. CDR3 bases: TGTGCCGGAGGAGCGGACGCCTACAATGAGCAGTTCTTC. It translates to CAGGADAYNEQFF.

The chain carries TRBV21-1 and TRBJ1-2; the table names TRBD1, a call not compared with the DNA. TRBV21-1 represents a pseudogene. This CDR3 spans 20 amino acids. The CDR3, as DNA: TGTGCCAGCAGCACCCCCCCGGGGGGGGACAGGGGATTTACTAACTATGGCTACACCTTC. Translated, it gives CASSTPPGGDRGFTNYGYTF.

This chain connects TRBV19 to TRBJ1-1; no firm D call. Germline values: CDR1 LNHDA, CDR2 SQIVND (reference sequence). V lost 7 bases, J lost 8 bases, and 17 bases lay in between. The CDR3 runs 13 residues. The CDR3 DNA follows: TGTGCCAGTACCCCCGGGAGAGTATCCGAAGCTTTCTTT. It yields the protein CASTPGRVSEAFF.

The chain employs TRBV12-1 and TRBJ1-1; TRBD1, as called in the table, went unchecked against the DNA. TRBV12-1 is an annotated pseudogene. The CDR3 sequence is 16 residues long. CDR3 loop: CASSFGPQGKNTEAFF. The CDR3, as DNA: TGTGCCAGCAGCTTTGGGCCCCAGGGGAAGAACACTGAAGCTTTCTTT.

DNA of the CDR3: TGTGCCAGCAGAGAACTCGCCGGGACTAGCGGGTACAATGAGCAGTTCTTC. This codes for CASRELAGTSGYNEQFF. The V call is TRBV28, the J call TRBJ2-1, with 12 bases fitting TRBD2. From germline, CDR1 is MDHEN and CDR2 SYDVKM. The V and J ends lost 6 bases and 4 bases, in that order; junction bases with no gene match: 10. The CDR3 is 17 amino acids. Complete variable domain (other parts from reference TRBV28 and TRBJ2-1): DVKVTQSSRYLVKRTGEKVFLECVQDMDHENMFWYRQDPGLGLRLIYFSYDVKMKEKGDIPEGYSVSREKKERFSLILESASTNQTSMYLCASRELAGTSGYNEQFFGPGTRLTVL.

This chain uses TRBV5-6 with TRBJ1-5, with D perhaps TRBD1 (6 bases). This CDR3 has 17 residues. V lost 4 bases to trimming and J lost 0 bases, with 17 bases between them. Germline V gene data show CDR1 as SGHDT and CDR2 as YYEEEE. In DNA, the CDR3 is TGTGCCAGCAGCCGCAGACAGGCCCGCTATAGCAATCAGCCCCAGCATTTT. This sequence encodes CASSRRQARYSNQPQHF.

This rearrangement joins TRBV27 to TRBJ1-1, with 10 positions matching TRBD1. The ends lost 4 bases at V and 2 bases at J; junction bases unmatched: 4. From germline, CDR1 is MNHEY and CDR2 SMNVEV (reference sequence). The CDR3 runs 15 residues. CDR3 nucleotides: TGTGCCAGCAGTTCGACAGGGGGCTTTAACACTGAAGCTTTCTTT. As protein: CASSSTGGFNTEAFF.

CDR3 amino acids: CASRPGLAGVMDTQYF. In DNA, the CDR3 is TGCGCCAGCAGACCCGGACTAGCGGGAGTAATGGATACGCAGTATTTT. The chain has TRBV5-1 and TRBJ2-3; 13 bases align to TRBD2. The CDR3 runs 16 residues. Losses at the gene ends were 5 bases for V and 6 bases for J; bases not matched to a gene: 9. The V gene's germline CDR1 is SGHRS and CDR2 YFSETQ.

This chain links TRBV9 with TRBJ2-5; 9 bases align to TRBD2. Germline CDR1 and CDR2: SGDLS and YYNGEE. V trimming: 4 bases; J trimming: 4 bases; junction bases outside the gene matches: 14. This CDR3 spans 17 amino acids. CDR3 coding DNA: TGTGCCAGCAGCCGCACCGGCATGGCGGGAGGGCTAGAGACCCAGTACTTC. Amino acid sequence: CASSRTGMAGGLETQYF.

The chain combines TRBV10-3 with TRBJ2-7, with D maybe TRBD2 (6 bases). Germline-derived CDR1 and CDR2 are ENHRY and SYGVKD. The germline V and J ends were trimmed by 4 bases and 2 bases, with 18 bases remaining between them. The CDR3 spans 16 residues. CDR3: CAISGTGRRVTYEQYF. In DNA, the CDR3 is TGTGCCATCAGTGGGACGGGCCGGAGGGTAACCTACGAGCAGTACTTC.

V is TRBV6-1 and J is TRBJ2-2; TRBD2 might be the D (6 bases). V gave up 1 base and J gave up 3 bases, with 9 bases separating them. This CDR3 is 15 amino acids long. Germline lookup yields CDR1 MNHNS and CDR2 SASEGT. The DNA of the CDR3 is TGTGCCAGCAGTGAAGGATCGGGGGACACCGGGGAGCTGTTTTTT. Its translation is CASSEGSGDTGELFF.

The rearrangement uses TRBV9 and TRBJ1-3, with a weak D call TRBD1 (5 bases). The CDR3 runs to 13 residues. From germline, CDR1 is SGDLS and CDR2 YYNGEE. V lost 4 bases to trimming and J lost 1 base, with 6 bases between them. CDR3 sequence reads: CASSSGSGNTIYF. CDR3 nucleotides: TGTGCCAGCAGCTCAGGGTCTGGAAACACCATATATTTT. Full variable domain (outside the CDR3, taken from reference TRBV9 and TRBJ1-3): DSGVTQTPKHLITATGQRVTLRCSPRSGDLSVYWYQQSLDQGLQFLIQYYNGEERAKGNILERFSAQQFPDLHSELNLSSLELGDSALYFCASSSGSGNTIYFGEGSWLTVV.

V is TRBV29-1 and J is TRBJ2-6, with a tentative D call TRBD1 (5 bases). Germline V gene sequence: CDR1 SQVTM, CDR2 ANQGSEA. The CDR3 runs 14 residues. V was cut by 7 bases and J by 4 bases, with 14 bases left in between. The CDR3 bases are TGCAGCGCTGGGCAGGGCACCGGGGCCAACGTCCTGACTTTC. Its protein is CSAGQGTGANVLTF. The full variable domain, with the rest looked up from reference TRBV29-1 and TRBJ2-6, is SAVISQKPSRDICQRGTSLTIQCQVDSQVTMMFWYRQQPGQSLTLIATANQGSEATYESGFVIDKFPISRPNLTFSTLTVSNMSPEDSSIYLCSAGQGTGANVLTFGAGSRLTVL.

V and J are TRBV7-3 and TRBJ1-1; the D gene is possibly TRBD1 (6 bases). The CDR3 is 15 residues long. Deletions cut 1 base from V and 4 bases from J, with 13 bases between. Germline lookup yields CDR1 SGHTA and CDR2 FQGTGA. The CDR3 is CASSLNGGLTTEAFF. CDR3 in DNA: TGTGCCAGCAGCTTAAATGGGGGCTTGACCACTGAAGCTTTCTTT.

To note about this clone: The same CDR3 can be traced to other DNA sequences in this sample. The V and J genes are TRBV24-1 and TRBJ2-2; a weak D match, TRBD2 (5 bases). CDR3 length equals 15 residues. Per the germline V gene, CDR1 is KGHDR and CDR2 is SFDVKD. Trimming took 3 bases from V and 0 from J, leaving 7 bases between them. DNA for the CDR3: TGTGCCACCAGTGATCCCGGGACGAACACCGGGGAGCTGTTTTTT. Its translation is CATSDPGTNTGELFF.

This rearrangement joins TRBV11-2 to TRBJ2-6; 7 bases are shared with TRBD2. This CDR3 comprises 18 residues. Looked up from germline, CDR1 is SGHAT and CDR2 is FQNNGV. V shed 3 bases and J 4 bases; nucleotides not matched to a gene: 12. The CDR3 loop is CASSFSSWGGDGANVLTF. The CDR3 region has the DNA TGTGCCAGCAGCTTTAGCTCTTGGGGGGGAGACGGGGCCAACGTCCTGACTTTC.

The CDR3 nucleotides read TGTGCCAGCAGCGCCTCTCGTACGCTAGGGGTCGGCCATGAGCAGTTCTTC. Translation gives CASSASRTLGVGHEQFF. The chain carries TRBV9 and TRBJ2-1; D might be TRBD1 (5 bases). This CDR3 is 17 amino acids long. Trimming stripped 3 bases from V and 8 bases from J, with 24 bases between. Germline lookup yields CDR1 SGDLS and CDR2 YYNGEE.

The chain uses TRBV18 and TRBJ2-2, with D perhaps matching TRBD1 (5 bases). CDR3 size: 15 residues. The germline V and J ends were trimmed by 5 bases and 0 bases, with 10 bases remaining between them. The V gene's germline CDR1 is KGHSH and CDR2 LQKENI. This CDR3 reads CASSYRTPNTGELFF. CDR3 nucleotide sequence: TGTGCCAGCTCATATCGGACACCGAACACCGGGGAGCTGTTTTTT.